The rows below give T cell receptor beta chains drawn from one sample of a study of blood T cell repertoires in COVID-19. The table came from immunoSEQ multiplex PCR; TCRdb's copy has only in-frame clones and leaves some out. Of some 120,000 clones in the sample, 92% were seen once. The sample was peripheral blood. The receptors shown here come from a man between 50 and 59 years old with COVID-19, enrolled during active disease. CDR3s include the opening cysteine and the closing phenylalanine or tryptophan. The D gene is left open where the match is weak. The listing skips clone size in some rows; elsewhere it reads once, few, many or a size class.

CDR3 DNA	CDR3 protein	D gene	V gene	J gene	clone size
TGTGCCAGCAGTTTAAGGGTAGCGGGAGTATACAATGAGCAGTTCTTC	CASSLRVAGVYNEQFF	TRBD2	TRBV27	TRBJ2-1	NA
TGTGCCAGCAGCTCCTTCGACAGCAGGGGTTCACCCCTCCACTTT	CASSSFDSRGSPLHF	NA	TRBV11-1	TRBJ1-6	NA
TGTGCCAGCTCACCTCTCGGGGGAAGGGCGCAAGAGACCCAGTACTTC	CASSPLGGRAQETQYF	NA	TRBV18	TRBJ2-5	NA
TGTGCCTGGAGTGTCGACAGGGTATCAGCCAAAAACATTCAGTACTTC	CAWSVDRVSAKNIQYF	TRBD1	TRBV30	TRBJ2-4	NA
TGTGCCAGCAGCTTAGAGGTACAGGGGGTCTCCTACGAGCAGTACTTC	CASSLEVQGVSYEQYF	TRBD1	TRBV7-9	TRBJ2-7	NA
TGTGCCAGCAGCCAATCTCGAGACAGGGGCCTTAAGAGGGCCAACGTCCTGACTTTC	CASSQSRDRGLKRANVLTF	TRBD1	TRBV16	TRBJ2-6	NA
TGTGCCAGCAGCTTAGACAGGGGGCAATTAGATACGCAGTATTTT	CASSLDRGQLDTQYF	TRBD1	TRBV7-9	TRBJ2-3	NA
TGTGCCAGCAGCTTCTCGAGTACGGGCGGGGTCTCCTACGAGCAGTACTTC	CASSFSSTGGVSYEQYF	NA	TRBV13	TRBJ2-7	NA
TGTGCCAGCAGCCTCGACAGGGGGAATCGCTACACCTTC	CASSLDRGNRYTF	TRBD1	TRBV6-5	TRBJ1-2	NA
TGTGCCAGTAGTATCGGCGGGGGTGGGACTGAAGCTTTCTTT	CASSIGGGGTEAFF	NA	TRBV19	TRBJ1-1	NA
TGTGCCAGCAGTTCCCAGGGACTAGCGGAGAGCTCCTACAATGAGCAGTTCTTC	CASSSQGLAESSYNEQFF	TRBD2	TRBV6-2/TRBV6-3	TRBJ2-1	NA
TGTGCCAGCAGTCCGCTGACCGGGACAGGGGACTACAATGAGCAGTTCTTC	CASSPLTGTGDYNEQFF	TRBD1	TRBV27	TRBJ2-1	once
TGCGCCAGCAGCTTGGGGGCCCCGAACACTGAAGCTTTCTTT	CASSLGAPNTEAFF	NA	TRBV5-1	TRBJ1-1	NA
TGTGCCAGCAGTGAACTCCGGTACAATGAGCAGTTCTTC	CASSELRYNEQFF	NA	TRBV2	TRBJ2-1	NA
TGCGCCAGCAGCCCCGCGGGTAATGAAAAACTGTTTTTT	CASSPAGNEKLFF	NA	TRBV5-1	TRBJ1-4	NA
TGTGCCATCAGGGGCACTGCTTACGAGCAGTACTTC	CAIRGTAYEQYF	NA	TRBV10-3	TRBJ2-7	NA
TGTGCCAGCAGTTACTCGATACGAGATAGCAATCAGCCCCAGCATTTT	CASSYSIRDSNQPQHF	NA	TRBV6-5	TRBJ1-5	NA
TGTGCCATCAGTGATCCAGGGGCTAACTCCTACGAGCAGTACTTC	CAISDPGANSYEQYF	NA	TRBV10-3	TRBJ2-7	NA
TGCAGCGTTTTGCAGGGGAGACTCGACACTGAAGCTTTCTTT	CSVLQGRLDTEAFF	NA	TRBV29-1	TRBJ1-1	NA
TGTGCCAGCAGCTTGCAAGGACTAGGGGAACCAGATACGCAGTATTTT	CASSLQGLGEPDTQYF	TRBD2	TRBV5-6	TRBJ2-3	NA
TGTGCCAGCAGTTTCGAGGGACAGGCTAATGAAAAACTGTTTTTT	CASSFEGQANEKLFF	TRBD1	TRBV6-1	TRBJ1-4	few
TGTGCCAGCAGTGGGGACAGGCGTCGTACTGAAGCTTTCTTT	CASSGDRRRTEAFF	TRBD1	TRBV28	TRBJ1-1	NA
TGTGCCAGCAGCAGGGACAGCCGTGATGGCTACACCTTC	CASSRDSRDGYTF	TRBD1	TRBV28	TRBJ1-2	NA
TGTGCCAGCTCACCACCGAATAGCGGGACCACAGATACGCAGTATTTT	CASSPPNSGTTDTQYF	TRBD2	TRBV18	TRBJ2-3	NA
TGTGCCAGCACAAGGGGGGGCCGGGACGAGCAGTACTTC	CASTRGGRDEQYF	NA	TRBV2	TRBJ2-7	NA
TGTGCCAGCAGTTTATCGGGGACAGGAATCAATGAGCAGTTCTTC	CASSLSGTGINEQFF	TRBD1	TRBV27	TRBJ2-1	NA
TGTGCCAGCAGTTCCCCCTCACAGGGAGGGGACTATGGCTACACCTTC	CASSSPSQGGDYGYTF	NA	TRBV28	TRBJ1-2	NA
TGTGCCAGCAGCCCTCGGAGGGGTAGCTACAATGAGCAGTTCTTC	CASSPRRGSYNEQFF	NA	TRBV13	TRBJ2-1	NA
TGTGCCAGCAGCGAGGCAGACTATGGCTACACCTTC	CASSEADYGYTF	NA	TRBV28	TRBJ1-2	NA
TGTGCCAGCAGTGAGGGACAGGGGAGTCAGCCCCAGCATTTT	CASSEGQGSQPQHF	TRBD1	TRBV2	TRBJ1-5	NA
TGTGCCATCCTTATCAGAGACAGGGGGTACCAAGAGACCCAGTACTTC	CAILIRDRGYQETQYF	TRBD1	TRBV10-3	TRBJ2-5	NA
TGTGCCAGCGTGCCTGGGACAGGTCCCTACGAGCAGTACTTC	CASVPGTGPYEQYF	TRBD1	TRBV6-5	TRBJ2-7	once
TGTGCCACCAGTGATAGCAGGGGGATAAATCAGCCCCAGCATTTT	CATSDSRGINQPQHF	TRBD1	TRBV24-1	TRBJ1-5	once
TGCAGCGTTGAAGAGGACTCCAAGGTGCTGGCTTTCTTT	CSVEEDSKVLAFF	NA	TRBV29-1	TRBJ1-1	NA
TGTGCCAGCAGTCAACAGCGGACAGGGGAAAACATTCAGTACTTC	CASSQQRTGENIQYF	TRBD1	TRBV6-5	TRBJ2-4	NA
TGTGCCCCCCAAACCCCCCTGAGGGAGGGCCGGGGGGATACGCAGTATTTT	CAPQTPLREGRGDTQYF	TRBD2	TRBV5-5	TRBJ2-3	NA
TGTGCCAGCAGCAAGCCTAAAGCCGGACTGAGGTCCAATGAGCAGTTCTTC	CASSKPKAGLRSNEQFF	NA	TRBV21-1	TRBJ2-1	NA
TGTGCCAGCAGTACGGGGTGGAACGAGCAGTACTTC	CASSTGWNEQYF	NA	TRBV12-3/TRBV12-4	TRBJ2-7	NA
TGTGCCAGCAGCGCTCGACTAGCGGGAGGTCGGGAGACCCAGTACTTC	CASSARLAGGRETQYF	TRBD2	TRBV7-2	TRBJ2-5	NA
TGTGCCAGCAGTTCCCTAGACAGGGACTTGCTTGGGGCTTTCTTT	CASSSLDRDLLGAFF	TRBD1	TRBV27	TRBJ1-1	few
TGCGCCAGCAGCCAAGGGCAGCGACAGGGGGTAGGTTCACCCCTCCACTTT	CASSQGQRQGVGSPLHF	TRBD1	TRBV4-1	TRBJ1-6	NA
TGCGCCAGCAGCCAAGGTGGATCAGCGGGAGGCACGGAGACCCAGTACTTC	CASSQGGSAGGTETQYF	TRBD2	TRBV4-1	TRBJ2-5	NA
TGCGCCAGCAGCTTGGATTCAGTGCAAGAGACCCAGTACTTC	CASSLDSVQETQYF	NA	TRBV5-1	TRBJ2-5	NA
TGTGCATCCGGGGACAATGAGCAGTTCTTC	CASGDNEQFF	NA	TRBV2	TRBJ2-1	NA
TGCGCCGGCAGCTTGGAAGGGAGCGCTGAAGCTTTCTTT	CAGSLEGSAEAFF	NA	TRBV5-1	TRBJ1-1	NA
TGTGCCAGCTCACCAGGCGGGAGCCACAATGAGCAGTTCTTC	CASSPGGSHNEQFF	TRBD2	TRBV18	TRBJ2-1	once
TGTGCCAGTAGCAAGGGGGTCACAGATACGCAGTATTTT	CASSKGVTDTQYF	NA	TRBV19	TRBJ2-3	NA
TGTGCCTGGAGTGTAGTATGGGACAGGAACACTGAAGCTTTCTTT	CAWSVVWDRNTEAFF	TRBD1	TRBV30	TRBJ1-1	NA
TGTGCCAGCAGCCTATCCGTGCTAGCGGGAGGGAGGTACAATGAGCAGTTCTTC	CASSLSVLAGGRYNEQFF	NA	TRBV21-1	TRBJ2-1	NA
TGTGCCAGCACCTGGACAGGGGGGAACACTGAAGCTTTCTTT	CASTWTGGNTEAFF	TRBD1	TRBV25-1	TRBJ1-1	NA
TGTGCCAGCAGCCAACTCACTGAAGCTTTCTTT	CASSQLTEAFF	NA	TRBV7-6	TRBJ1-1	NA
TGTGCCAGCAGTTTGACAGAGACCTATGGCTACACCTTC	CASSLTETYGYTF	NA	TRBV28	TRBJ1-2	NA
TGTGCCATCGGCCGACAGGGATCTCCCTCCTACAATGAGCAGTTCTTC	CAIGRQGSPSYNEQFF	TRBD1	TRBV10-3	TRBJ2-1	NA
TGTGCCAGCAGCGCAGGGGGTAGGGCCGGGGAGCTGTTTTTT	CASSAGGRAGELFF	TRBD1	TRBV13	TRBJ2-2	NA
TGTGCCAGCAGCGGAGGACTCGGACAGGGGCAAAATGAGCAGTTCTTC	CASSGGLGQGQNEQFF	TRBD1	TRBV9	TRBJ2-1	NA